The 11 T cell receptor beta chains listed next were all sequenced from one sample in a study of blood T cell repertoires in COVID-19. The data were produced by immunoSEQ multiplex PCR, yet TCRdb's version contains in-frame clones alone and is incomplete. The data contain under 60,000 clones, 65% to 80% of them singletons. Specimen: peripheral blood. The receptors originated from a human donor with active or convalescent COVID-19. The donor label of this sample is uncertain.

V and J are TRBV27 and TRBJ2-7; 13 bases are a match to TRBD2. V trimming: 4 bases; J trimming: 9 bases; junction bases outside the gene matches: 6. Germline V CDR1 and CDR2: MNHEY, SMNVEV (reference sequence). CDR3 size: 14 residues. The CDR3 DNA sequence: TGTGCCAGCAGTTCACTAGCGGGAGGGCCGTGGCAGTACTTC. As protein: CASSSLAGGPWQYF.

The chain joins TRBV11-1 to TRBJ2-1, with 11 bases aligning to TRBD2. Germline-derived CDR1 and CDR2 are SGHAT and FQDESV (reference sequence). The CDR3 is 16 amino acids. J was trimmed by 0 bases and V by 5 bases; bases with no gene match: 3. CDR3: CASSPGLAGSYNEQFF. The CDR3 DNA reads as TGTGCCAGCAGCCCTGGACTAGCGGGCTCCTACAATGAGCAGTTCTTC.

The sample holds one count of this clone. J is TRBJ2-7 and V is TRBV5-1; D gene uncertain. The CDR3 totals 15 residues. The germline CDR1 and CDR2 sequences are SGHRS and YFSETQ. Between the trimmed V and J ends, which lost 0 bases and 0 bases, there was a span of 10 bases. CDR3 bases: TGCGCCAGCAGCTTGGATTGGTTAGTCTCCTACGAGCAGTACTTC. Its protein is CASSLDWLVSYEQYF.

V gene TRBV19 combines with J gene TRBJ1-2; D not certain. Germline V CDR1 and CDR2: LNHDA, SQIVND (reference sequence). The CDR3 is made up of 13 amino acids. Trimming left V 8 bases short and J 5 bases short, with 15 bases between. CDR3 sequence (DNA): TGTGCCAGTCTCGGCGGTCGTGAGTATGGCTACACCTTC. Its translation is CASLGGREYGYTF.

The chain uses TRBV15 and TRBJ1-5; perhaps TRBD1 as D (5 bases). The V end lost 1 base, the J end lost 2 bases, and 15 bases lay between the germline ends. The CDR3 totals 17 residues. CDR1 LNHNV and CDR2 YYDKDF come from the germline V gene (reference sequence). The CDR3 reads CATSRGQRRGGNQPQHF. The CDR3 DNA is TGTGCCACCAGCAGAGGCCAGCGGAGGGGCGGCAATCAGCCCCAGCATTTT.

The chain combines TRBV14 with TRBJ1-1; a possible D gene is TRBD1 (5 bases). Between the trimmed V and J ends, which lost 3 bases and 1 base, there was a span of 6 bases. Germline CDR1 reads SGHDN; CDR2 reads FVKESK. This CDR3 region has 13 residues. The DNA of the CDR3 is TGTGCCAGCAGCCACGGGGGGAACACTGAAGCTTTCTTT. Translating it yields CASSHGGNTEAFF.

CDR3 sequence: CASSIRGGAAALEQYF. CDR3 bases: TGTGCCAGTAGTATAAGGGGAGGGGCGGCCGCCCTTGAGCAGTACTTC. V and J are TRBV19 and TRBJ2-7; 7 nucleotides line up with TRBD2. Per the germline V gene, CDR1 is LNHDA and CDR2 is SQIVND (reference sequence). J was trimmed by 7 bases and V by 2 bases; bases with no gene match: 14. The CDR3 is 16 amino acids.

This clone was observed a handful of times. The CDR3 coding sequence is TGTGCCAGCAGCGTAGAACCAGGGTCTCTTTACGAGCAGTACTTC. Encoded protein: CASSVEPGSLYEQYF. The chain links TRBV9 to TRBJ2-7; perhaps TRBD1 as D (5 bases). Germline V gene data show CDR1 as SGDLS and CDR2 as YYNGEE. V was trimmed by 0 bases and J by 4 bases, leaving 14 bases between them. This CDR3 contains 15 residues.

The J gene is TRBJ2-7, the V gene TRBV5-1, with D perhaps matching TRBD1 (6 bases). Germline CDR1 and CDR2: SGHRS and YFSETQ. CDR3 size: 17 residues. The ends were cut back, 0 bases at V and 2 bases at J, with 18 bases in the middle. This CDR3 reads CASSLERLRDNAYEQYF. Written as DNA, the CDR3 is TGCGCCAGCAGCTTGGAAAGGCTCCGGGACAACGCCTACGAGCAGTACTTC.

V gene TRBV9 combines with J gene TRBJ1-3; 9 bases are shared with TRBD1. This CDR3 comprises 16 residues. Germline assignment: CDR1 SGDLS and CDR2 YYNGEE. Trimming took 2 bases from V and 0 from J; bases not matched to a gene: 3. This chain's CDR3 is CASSVGQGNSGNTIYF. Here the CDR3 DNA reads TGTGCCAGCAGCGTGGGACAGGGTAACTCTGGAAACACCATATATTTT.

The gene calls are TRBV7-3 and TRBJ1-4; the D is unclear. Looked up from germline, CDR1 is SGHTA and CDR2 is FQGTGA. This CDR3 contains 16 residues. The germline V and J ends were trimmed by 5 bases and 5 bases, with 18 bases remaining between them. CDR3 region: CASSPSQGEGNEKLFF. The CDR3 bases are TGTGCCAGCAGCCCCTCTCAAGGCGAGGGAAATGAAAAACTGTTTTTT.